The clone carrying this TCR beta chain appeared a single time. As yet, its antigen is unknown. The germline CDR1 and CDR2 sequences are LNHDA and SQIVND (reference sequence). V lost 2 bases, J lost 5 bases, and 13 bases lay in between. The CDR3 runs 14 residues. Sequencing was performed with immunoSEQ multiplex PCR; in TCRdb, only in-frame clones are kept and a portion is missing. The table lists tens of thousands of clones, under 95% of them singletons, with approximately 5% in the top ten. The data are from a study of T cell responses to AZD1222 COVID-19 vaccine. Study outcomes and limitations: At baseline, seropositivity was found in only 5 to 7 AZD1222 recipients. Among the donors, most were white British and more were female, and clonal diversity was possibly underestimated. Spike was spanned by vaccine-associated CD4 TCRs, with dominance at 160-218 and 743-854.

Second doses were pooled across both intervals (about 4 or about 12 weeks). This specimen consisted of peripheral blood, obtained 28 days after the second AZD1222 dose. The clonotype originates from an adult who received the AZD1222 COVID-19 vaccine. The chain uses TRBV19 and TRBJ2-7; D perhaps matches TRBD2 (6 bases). The CDR3 region has the DNA TGTGCCAGTAGTATAACGGGAGCGCCCCACGAGCAGTACTTC. Translated, it gives CASSITGAPHEQYF.